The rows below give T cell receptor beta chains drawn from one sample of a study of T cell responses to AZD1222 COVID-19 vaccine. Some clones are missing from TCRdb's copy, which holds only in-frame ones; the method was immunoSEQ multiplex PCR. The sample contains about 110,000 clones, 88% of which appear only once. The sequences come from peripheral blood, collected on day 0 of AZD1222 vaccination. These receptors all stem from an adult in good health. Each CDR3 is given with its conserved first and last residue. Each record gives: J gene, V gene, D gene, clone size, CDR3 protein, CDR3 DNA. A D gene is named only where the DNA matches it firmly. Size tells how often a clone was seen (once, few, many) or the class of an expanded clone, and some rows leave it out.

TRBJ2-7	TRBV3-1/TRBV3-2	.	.	CASSQDPGRPYEQYF	TGTGCCAGCAGCCAAGACCCGGGACGGCCCTACGAGCAGTACTTC
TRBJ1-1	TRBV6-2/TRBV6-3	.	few	CASSYSAAATANFF	TGTGCCAGCAGTTACTCGGCAGCCGCGACAGCGAATTTCTTT
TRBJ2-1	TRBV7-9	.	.	CASSPEYIANEQFF	TGTGCCAGCAGCCCCGAGTATATTGCCAATGAGCAGTTCTTC
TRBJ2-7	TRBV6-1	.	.	CASSEYHSYEQYF	TGTGCCAGCAGTGAATACCACTCCTACGAGCAGTACTTC
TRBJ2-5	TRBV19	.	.	CASRVGETQYF	TGTGCCAGTAGGGTAGGTGAGACCCAGTACTTC
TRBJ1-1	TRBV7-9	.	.	CASSLVEDTEAFF	TGTGCCAGCAGCTTAGTCGAGGACACTGAAGCTTTCTTT
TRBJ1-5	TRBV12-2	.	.	CASRPRRDFNSNQPQHF	TGTGCAAGTCGCCCCCGCAGGGACTTTAATAGCAATCAGCCCCAGCATTTT
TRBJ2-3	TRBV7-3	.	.	CASSQGRGGLVDTQYF	TGTGCCAGCAGCCAAGGAAGGGGGGGCCTGGTAGATACGCAGTATTTT
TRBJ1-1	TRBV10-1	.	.	CASSESGGTTEAFF	TGCGCCAGCAGTGAGTCTGGGGGAACCACTGAAGCTTTCTTT
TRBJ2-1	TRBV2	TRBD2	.	CASRLAGYNEQFF	TGTGCCAGCAGATTAGCGGGGTACAATGAGCAGTTCTTC
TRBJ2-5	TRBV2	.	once	CASSGEETQYF	TGTGCCAGCAGTGGGGAAGAGACCCAGTACTTC
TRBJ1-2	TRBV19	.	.	CASSPSMAYGYTF	TGTGCCAGTAGTCCCTCTATGGCCTATGGCTACACCTTC
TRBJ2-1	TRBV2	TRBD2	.	CASSSSGRSYNEQFF	TGTGCCAGCAGCTCGAGCGGGAGGTCCTACAATGAGCAGTTCTTC
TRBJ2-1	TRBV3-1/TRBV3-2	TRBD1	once	CASSLGTGPNYNEQFF	TGTGCCAGCAGCCTAGGGACAGGGCCTAACTACAATGAGCAGTTCTTC
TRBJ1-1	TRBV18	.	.	CASSLGQNTEAFF	TGTGCCAGCTCACTTGGACAGAACACTGAAGCTTTCTTT
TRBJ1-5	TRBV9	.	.	CASSVGGLGNQPQHF	TGTGCCAGCAGCGTAGGGGGGCTTGGCAATCAGCCCCAGCATTTT
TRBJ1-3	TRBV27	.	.	CASSSGREPGNTIYF	TGTGCCAGCAGTTCGGGACGGGAGCCTGGAAACACCATATATTTT
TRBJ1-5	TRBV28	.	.	CASSLPRSNQPQHF	TGTGCCAGCAGTTTACCCCGGTCCAATCAGCCCCAGCATTTT
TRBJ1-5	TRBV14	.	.	CASSQTGIEQPQHF	TGTGCCAGCAGCCAAACTGGAATTGAGCAGCCCCAGCATTTT
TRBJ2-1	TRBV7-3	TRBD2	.	CASSISGGPYNEQFF	TGTGCCAGCAGCATTAGCGGGGGCCCTTACAATGAGCAGTTCTTC
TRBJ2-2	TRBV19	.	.	CASSISGAGELFF	TGTGCCAGTAGTATATCGGGAGCCGGGGAGCTGTTTTTT
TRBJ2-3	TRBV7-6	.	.	CASSQGTDTQYF	TGTGCCAGCAGCCAGGGGACAGATACGCAGTATTTT
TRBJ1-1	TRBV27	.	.	CASSLRTNTEAFF	TGTGCCAGCAGTTTGCGGACGAACACTGAAGCTTTCTTT
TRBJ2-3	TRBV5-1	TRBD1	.	CASSEGTGGADTQYF	TGCGCCAGCAGCGAAGGGACAGGGGGCGCAGATACGCAGTATTTT
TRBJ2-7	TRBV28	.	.	CASSDPYEQYF	TGTGCCAGCAGTGACCCCTACGAGCAGTACTTC
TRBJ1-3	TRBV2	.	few	CASALTTIRGSGNTIYF	TGTGCCAGCGCTTTGACGACCATACGGGGCTCTGGAAACACCATATATTTT
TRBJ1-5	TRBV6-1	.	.	CASHRDSNQPQHF	TGTGCCAGCCACAGGGATAGCAATCAGCCCCAGCATTTT
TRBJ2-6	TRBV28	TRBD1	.	CASSPPGQGPFSGANVLTF	TGTGCCAGCAGTCCGCCGGGACAGGGGCCCTTCTCTGGGGCCAACGTCCTGACTTTC
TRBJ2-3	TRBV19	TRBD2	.	CASSIVGTSGADTQYF	TGTGCCAGTAGTATAGTCGGGACTAGCGGGGCAGATACGCAGTATTTT